The T cell receptor delta chain described here comes from a study of gamma-delta chains in newborns, infants, children. TCRdb re-called the reads through CATT. Found here are 3,000 to 3,500 delta-chain clones, around 1.4% of them singletons; the top ten hold about a fifth. Judged by abundance, this clone is medium-sized (0.01 to 0.1%). The sample holds other DNA sequences that translate to the same CDR3. The sample was blood. This TCR was sampled from a child who was a newborn, infant or young child, either healthy, febrile or measles-vaccinated (not recorded which).

DNA of the CDR3: TGTGCCTGTGACACTGGGGGATACACAGCACAACTCTTCTTT. It specifies CACDTGGYTAQLFF. J is TRDJ2 and V is TRDV2; 10 nucleotides match TRDD3. From germline, CDR1 is GEAIGNYY and CDR2 EKD. The CDR3 covers 14 residues. The trim removed 1 base at V and 5 bases at J, leaving 0 bases unmatched.